These 26 T cell receptor beta chains originate from one sample sequenced in a study of cytomegalovirus exposure and HLA in healthy donors. PCR used 60 Vbeta primers and 13 Jbeta primers. Sequencing used immunoSEQ multiplex PCR; TCRdb keeps in-frame clones, though not all of them. This sample carries fewer than 200,000 clones, 75% to 90% of them seen once, and the ten largest clones take about 4.3%. The material sequenced was PBMCs. These receptors were obtained from a woman aged 50 to 65 in good health and CMV-seropositive.

The chain links TRBV18 to TRBJ2-5, with a possible D match to TRBD2 (6 bases). V was trimmed by 0 bases and J by 2 bases, leaving 10 bases between them. CDR3 length equals 15 residues. The germline V gene has CDR1 KGHSH and CDR2 LQKENI. The CDR3 coding sequence is TGTGCCAGCTCACCACCGTCCGGGGGACAAGAGACCCAGTACTTC. Its protein is CASSPPSGGQETQYF.

The chain couples TRBV2 to TRBJ1-1; D is perhaps TRBD1 (5 bases). This CDR3 contains 11 residues. V lost 3 bases, J lost 10 bases, and 9 bases lay in between. Germline CDR1 reads SNHLY; CDR2 reads FYNNEI. The CDR3: CASSETARAFF. CDR3 DNA sequence: TGTGCCAGCAGTGAGACAGCTCGAGCTTTCTTT.

This clone was observed a few times. This sequence joins TRBV4-2 and TRBJ2-7; D remains ambiguous. Germline values: CDR1 LGHNA, CDR2 YNFKEQ. CDR3 length equals 13 residues. V shed 0 bases and J shed 6 bases, with 9 bases lying between them. In nucleotides, the CDR3 is TGTGCCAGCAGCCAAGATACCGGTGTCGAGCAGTACTTC. This gives the protein CASSQDTGVEQYF.

The rearrangement links TRBV23-1 to TRBJ1-2; D perhaps matches TRBD1 (6 bases). TRBV23-1 is classed as an ORF, of uncertain function. The CDR3 extends over 16 amino acids. The V end lost 11 bases, the J end lost 7 bases, and 29 bases lay between the germline ends. As DNA, the CDR3 is TGCGCCGGCTATCGAGAGGTCAGGGGCCAACACCGTGGCTACACCTTC. Translated: CAGYREVRGQHRGYTF.

The rearrangement joins TRBV29-1 to TRBJ2-3; weak D call: TRBD2 (6 bases). CDR1 SQVTM and CDR2 ANQGSEA come from the germline V gene. The CDR3 length is 15 residues. V lost 7 bases and J 2 bases, leaving 19 bases between the germline ends. CDR3 sequence (DNA): TGCAGCGGAGGGGCGGGAAGTTCCCCCACAGATACGCAGTATTTT. Its protein is CSGGAGSSPTDTQYF.

The chain carries TRBV5-1 and TRBJ2-5, with D uncertain. The germline V and J ends were trimmed by 6 bases and 2 bases, with 17 bases remaining between them. Germline CDR1 reads SGHRS; CDR2 reads YFSETQ. CDR3 length equals 15 residues. The CDR3 protein is CASTDVSGSQETQYF. As DNA, the CDR3 is TGCGCCAGCACCGACGTATCCGGGTCGCAAGAGACCCAGTACTTC.

The chain uses TRBV9 and TRBJ2-7; D remains unclear. The V gene's germline CDR1 is SGDLS and CDR2 YYNGEE. The CDR3 is made up of 13 amino acids. V was clipped by 0 bases and J by 2 bases, with 6 bases between them. CDR3 coding DNA: TGTGCCAGCAGCGTAGGTCCAACCTACGAGCAGTACTTC. Its translation: CASSVGPTYEQYF.

The chain joins TRBV4-3 to TRBJ1-2; TRBD1 matches 8 bases. This CDR3 contains 16 residues. Germline V gene sequence: CDR1 LGHNA, CDR2 YSLEER. The V gene end was trimmed by 1 base and the J gene end by 8 bases; junction bases not matched to a gene: 12. The CDR3 nucleotides read TGCGCCAGCAGCCAAGTTCCCCAGGACAGGGCCGGGGGCTACACCTTC. Translated: CASSQVPQDRAGGYTF.

The chain couples TRBV5-1 to TRBJ2-2; the match to TRBD2 covers 15 bases. From germline, CDR1 is SGHRS and CDR2 YFSETQ. This CDR3 is 19 amino acids long. V trimming: 4 bases; J trimming: 2 bases; junction bases outside the gene matches: 9. CDR3 bases: TGCGCCAGCAGCCCGGGACTAGCGGGAGGCGGCTTTAACACCGGGGAGCTGTTTTTT. Translated: CASSPGLAGGGFNTGELFF.

This clone was counted a single time. The gene calls are TRBV6-5 and TRBJ2-7, with 8 bases matching TRBD1. Germline CDR1 is MNHEY and CDR2 is SVGAGI. The CDR3 extends over 12 amino acids. With V trimmed by 5 bases and J by 5 bases, 2 bases remained unmatched. As DNA, the CDR3 is TGTGCCAGCAGTCACAGGGGGGACGAGCAGTACTTC. Protein product: CASSHRGDEQYF.

CDR3 protein: CASRLVLYTDTQYF. DNA of the CDR3: TGTGCAAGTCGCTTAGTCCTCTATACTGATACGCAGTATTTT. The V call is TRBV12-2, the J call TRBJ2-3; the table's D call, TRBD2, was not checked against the DNA. TRBV12-2 is termed a pseudogene. The CDR3 is made up of 14 amino acids.

The chain couples TRBV19 to TRBJ1-1; 10 nucleotides agree with TRBD1. Germline CDR1 LNHDA, CDR2 SQIVND (reference sequence). Trimming at V came to 6 bases and at J to 5 bases, leaving 3 bases not matched to a gene. The CDR3 loop spans 13 amino acids. The CDR3 nucleotides are TGTGCCAGTAGGGACAGGGGGGGGACTGAAGCTTTCTTT. Translating gives CASRDRGGTEAFF.

The chain joins TRBV19 to TRBJ1-4, with D possibly TRBD1 on 6 matching bases. Germline assignment: CDR1 LNHDA and CDR2 SQIVND (reference sequence). This CDR3 has 14 residues. V lost 5 bases to trimming and J lost 6 bases, with 13 bases between them. The CDR3 loop reads CASSFQGRYEKLFF. CDR3 nucleotide sequence: TGTGCCAGTAGTTTTCAGGGGCGGTATGAAAAACTGTTTTTT.

V usage is TRBV5-1 and J usage is TRBJ2-2; D remains unclear. Trimming took 0 bases from V and 0 from J, leaving 12 bases between them. CDR1 and CDR2 (germline): SGHRS, YFSETQ. CDR3 length: 17 amino acids. The CDR3 sequence: CASSLGPVSSNTGELFF. CDR3 nucleotide sequence: TGCGCCAGCAGCTTGGGTCCCGTGAGTTCGAACACCGGGGAGCTGTTTTTT.

The J gene is TRBJ2-2, the V gene TRBV6-5; tentatively, D is TRBD2 (7 bases). The CDR3 has 16 amino acids. From germline, CDR1 is MNHEY and CDR2 SVGAGI. Trimming shortened V by 0 bases and J by 1 base, and 9 bases separated the two germline ends. CDR3: CASSYSGGLNTGELFF. CDR3 in DNA: TGTGCCAGCAGTTACTCGGGGGGGCTGAACACCGGGGAGCTGTTTTTT.

This chain uses TRBV19 with TRBJ2-1, with a tentative D call TRBD2 (6 bases). The CDR3 length is 11 residues. The ends were cut back, 10 bases at V and 11 bases at J, with 15 bases in the middle. Germline V lookup: CDR1 LNHDA, CDR2 SQIVND (reference sequence). CDR3 nucleotide sequence: TGTGCCACCAATTCCGGGACTCAGCAGTTCTTC. Translated, it gives CATNSGTQQFF. Filled out from reference TRBV19 and TRBJ2-1, the complete variable domain reads DGGITQSPKYLFRKEGQNVTLSCEQNLNHDAMYWYRQDPGQGLRLIYYSQIVNDFQKGDIAEGYSVSREKKESFPLTVTSAQKNPTAFYLCATNSGTQQFFGPGTRLTVL.

V gene TRBV4-2 combines with J gene TRBJ2-7, with 15 nucleotides matching TRBD2. This CDR3 has 16 residues. V dropped 0 bases and J dropped 5; count of bases not matched to a gene: 2. Germline CDR1 LGHNA, CDR2 YNFKEQ. The CDR3 sequence is CASSQEGLAGGHEQYF. CDR3 in DNA: TGTGCCAGCAGCCAAGAGGGACTAGCGGGAGGCCACGAGCAGTACTTC.

V usage is TRBV5-4 and J usage is TRBJ2-5; D not resolved. Germline-derived CDR1 and CDR2 are SGHNT and YYREEE (reference sequence). The CDR3 contains 15 residues. The V gene lost 1 base and the J gene lost 7 bases, with 17 bases spanning the gap. The CDR3 spells CASSLKQTPYSTQYF. The CDR3 region has the DNA TGTGCCAGCAGCTTGAAGCAAACCCCCTACTCGACCCAGTACTTC.

This clone is a singleton in its sample. The chain is built from TRBV7-3 and TRBJ2-1; D call uncertain. CDR1 is SGHTA and CDR2 is FQGTGA in the germline V gene. This CDR3 spans 12 amino acids. Trimming removed 4 bases at V and 8 bases at J, with 9 bases between. CDR3 DNA sequence: TGTGCCAGCAGCTCATATCCGGATGAGCAGTTCTTC. Translation gives CASSSYPDEQFF.

V usage is TRBV5-1 and J usage is TRBJ2-2; D possibly corresponds to TRBD1 (5 bases). Germline assignment: CDR1 SGHRS and CDR2 YFSETQ. Trimming removed 4 bases at V and 6 bases at J, with 10 bases between. This CDR3 spans 13 amino acids. The chain's CDR3 is CASSRGSAGELFF. The CDR3 bases are TGCGCCAGCAGCAGGGGCTCCGCCGGGGAGCTGTTTTTT.

The gene calls are TRBV11-2 and TRBJ2-7; tentatively, D is TRBD2 (6 bases). The CDR3 extends over 12 amino acids. Germline V lookup: CDR1 SGHAT, CDR2 FQNNGV. V lost 4 bases and J lost 4, with 8 bases in between. Written as DNA, the CDR3 is TGTGCCAGCAGCTCGACTAGGTACGAGCAGTACTTC. Translation gives CASSSTRYEQYF.

CDR3 amino acids: CAATQEGYEKLFF. Written as DNA, the CDR3 is TGTGCCGCCACCCAGGAGGGGTATGAAAAACTGTTTTTT. This chain joins TRBV6-1 and TRBJ1-4; possible D gene TRBD1, 5 bases. Germline V CDR1 and CDR2: MNHNS, SASEGT. This CDR3 spans 13 amino acids. V lost 11 bases and J lost 6, with 16 bases in between.

The chain couples TRBV28 to TRBJ2-7; 12 nucleotides agree with TRBD2. Per the germline V gene, CDR1 is MDHEN and CDR2 is SYDVKM. Trimming removed 6 bases from V and 1 base from J; junction bases left unmatched: 1. The CDR3 sequence is 14 residues long. CDR3 region: CASRTSGGSYEQYF. DNA of the CDR3: TGTGCCAGCAGGACTAGCGGGGGTTCCTACGAGCAGTACTTC.

The chain recombines TRBV4-2 with TRBJ1-5, with a possible D match to TRBD1 (5 bases). The V and J ends lost 4 bases and 4 bases respectively, with 11 bases between them. CDR1 is LGHNA, CDR2 YNFKEQ, per germline. CDR3 length: 14 residues. The CDR3 loop reads CASSPTTENQPQHF. Here the CDR3 DNA reads TGTGCCAGCAGCCCTACGACAGAGAATCAGCCCCAGCATTTT.

The chain carries TRBV30 and TRBJ1-5, with D possibly matching TRBD1 (5 bases). The germline V gene encodes CDR1 GTSNPN and CDR2 SVGIG (reference sequence). This CDR3 comprises 13 residues. Trimming shortened V by 3 bases and J by 6 bases, and 12 bases separated the two germline ends. The CDR3 sequence: CAWRGGIGQPQHF. The DNA for the CDR3 is TGTGCCTGGAGGGGGGGGATTGGTCAGCCCCAGCATTTT.

The chain employs TRBV21-1 and TRBJ2-7; TRBD1, as called in the table, went unchecked against the DNA. TRBV21-1 corresponds to a pseudogene. This CDR3 region has 15 residues. This chain's CDR3 is CASSLRTGSSYEQYF. The CDR3 DNA sequence: TGTGCCAGCAGCCTTCGGACAGGGAGCTCCTACGAGCAGTACTTC.